This T cell receptor beta chain was recorded in a study of CD8 T cells in ankylosing spondylitis. Study outcomes and limitations: A subset of motif variants has previously been described in the synovial fluid and blood of reactive arthritis. Matched ankylosing spondylitis synovial fluid reportedly showed significant enrichment of disease-linked clones. In ankylosing spondylitis blood, a motif of seven to nine highly homologous TCR beta variants appeared characteristic. Disease-linked clones were CD8+ and relatively rare in peripheral blood.

This clonotype was observed a few times. The antigen remains undetermined. MiXCR, applied by TCRdb to the 5' RACE reads, yields one record per CDR3 protein. Among around 210,000 distinct CDR3 sequences listed, around 8% were seen once. V lost 4 bases and J lost 6; bases outside the gene matches: 6. From germline, CDR1 is SGHRS and CDR2 YFSETQ. This CDR3 contains 17 residues. Sequencing was performed on blood, either unsorted or a sorted T cell fraction (not recorded which). The V and J genes are TRBV5-1 and TRBJ2-2; TRBD2 aligns across 16 bases. This clonotype was sampled from a female donor with ankylosing spondylitis or in good health (not recorded which). The chain's CDR3 is CASSRPGTSGRAGELFF. Here the CDR3 DNA reads TGCGCCAGCAGCCGCCCCGGGACTAGCGGGAGGGCCGGGGAGCTGTTTTTT.